This T cell receptor beta chain derives from a study of blood T cell repertoires in COVID-19. For the study at large: Sources were T cells, B-cell-depleted T cells, or PBMCs; the material itself was cDNA or gDNA.

This CDR3 is 13 amino acids long. Germline V CDR1 and CDR2: SGHRS, YFSETQ. TCRdb's copy holds only in-frame clones and misses some; the assay was immunoSEQ multiplex PCR. This sample has tens of thousands of clones, with around 85% found just once. A word on this clone: The junction does not match germline at one end; this may be a read error.

The TCR sequence derives from a woman aged 60-70 years with acute or convalescent COVID-19. V is TRBV5-1 and J is TRBJ1-6; 7 positions match TRBD1. Sample: peripheral blood. The CDR3 sequence is CASSLAGGSPLHF. DNA for the CDR3: TGCGCCAGCAGTTTGGCAGGGGGTTCACCCCTCCACTTT.